This T cell receptor (beta chain) was documented in a study of shared clonotypes between healthy human individuals. Assay: immunoSEQ multiplex PCR; the TCRdb copy retains only in-frame clones and omits some. This sample yields about a million clones, of which under 80% are seen a single time; 1.5% belongs to the top ten. With 2 bases removed from V and 3 bases from J, the gap between germline ends came to 14 bases. This CDR3 is built from 15 residues. Germline CDR1 PRHDT, CDR2 FYEKMQ (reference sequence). The source material was memory CD4+ T cells sorted from blood. Subset of the sample: CD45RA-negative fraction. The TCR comes from a young man in good health. V is TRBV13 and J is TRBJ2-7, with D maybe TRBD1 (6 bases). The DNA for the CDR3 is TGTGCCAGCAGCTTAATAGGACAGCTAGGCTACGAGCAGTACTTC. It yields the protein CASSLIGQLGYEQYF.